Below, one T cell receptor (beta chain) is given with its context. What it binds is not known. The data stem from a study of T cell responses to AZD1222 COVID-19 vaccine. Looking at the study overall: Doses given second, at about 4 or about 12 weeks, were pooled.

Some clones are missing from TCRdb's copy, which holds only in-frame ones; the method was immunoSEQ multiplex PCR. The table records tens of thousands of clones, about 88% of them present only once. The CDR3 is made up of 17 amino acids. CDR1 PRHDT and CDR2 FYEKMQ come from the germline V gene (reference sequence). With 7 bases removed from V and 0 bases from J, the gap between germline ends came to 19 bases. Study-wide results and limits: It should be noted that donors were predominantly white British and more often female, and clonal diversity was possibly underestimated. Reportedly, nearly half the spike-specific TCRs target unmutated variant regions. Across the whole spike, CD4 TCRs peaked at regions 160-218 and 743-854.

This sequence was found in an adult in good health. Source: peripheral blood, taken on day 0 of AZD1222 vaccination. This rearrangement joins TRBV13 to TRBJ1-3; no reliable D call. This chain's CDR3 is CASTRGRAPLSGNTIYF. Here the CDR3 DNA reads TGTGCCAGCACCAGAGGAAGGGCACCTCTCTCTGGAAACACCATATATTTT.